This T cell receptor beta chain is from a study of blood T cell repertoires in COVID-19. On the study more broadly: Material from acute and convalescent COVID-19 was sourced from the United States, Italy and Spain.

The CDR3 is made up of 16 amino acids. Germline values: CDR1 DFQATT, CDR2 SNEGSKA (reference sequence). Trimming at V came to 3 bases and at J to 6 bases, leaving 14 bases not matched to a gene. The study counted Cohort 3 donors as recovered given two negative PCRs, clearance, or symptom resolution. The protocol was immunoSEQ multiplex PCR, while the TCRdb copy is restricted to in-frame clones and leaves out a portion. The sample lists approximately 200,000 clones, more than 80% occurring once. The TCR originated in a man aged 30 to 39 who had recovered from COVID-19. Sequenced sample: PBMCs or T cells enriched from blood (not recorded which). The rearrangement joins TRBV20-1 to TRBJ2-3, with 8 bases aligning to TRBD2. The CDR3 spells CSASPPGLDALDTQYF. The CDR3 DNA follows: TGCAGTGCTAGTCCCCCGGGACTAGATGCGTTGGATACGCAGTATTTT.